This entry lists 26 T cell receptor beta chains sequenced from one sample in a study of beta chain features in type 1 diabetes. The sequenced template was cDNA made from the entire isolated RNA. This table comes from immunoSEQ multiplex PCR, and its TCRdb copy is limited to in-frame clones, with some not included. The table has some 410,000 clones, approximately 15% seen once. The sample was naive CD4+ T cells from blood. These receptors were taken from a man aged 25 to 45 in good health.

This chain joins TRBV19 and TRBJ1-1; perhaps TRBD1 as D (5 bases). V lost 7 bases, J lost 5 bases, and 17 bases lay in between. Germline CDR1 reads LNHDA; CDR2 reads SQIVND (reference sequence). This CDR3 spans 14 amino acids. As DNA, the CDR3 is TGTGCCAGTACCTCGACAGAACGGGGGACTGAAGCTTTCTTT. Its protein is CASTSTERGTEAFF.

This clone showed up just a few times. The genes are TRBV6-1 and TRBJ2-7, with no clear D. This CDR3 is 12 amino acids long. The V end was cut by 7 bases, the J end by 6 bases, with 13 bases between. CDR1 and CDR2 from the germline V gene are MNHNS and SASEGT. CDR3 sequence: CASTLLGFEQYF. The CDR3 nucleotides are TGTGCCAGCACCTTGCTCGGGTTCGAGCAGTACTTC.

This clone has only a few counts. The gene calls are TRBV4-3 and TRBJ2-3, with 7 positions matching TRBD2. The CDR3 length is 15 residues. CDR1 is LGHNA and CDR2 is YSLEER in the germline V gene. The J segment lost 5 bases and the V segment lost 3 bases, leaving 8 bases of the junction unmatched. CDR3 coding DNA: TGCGCCAGCAGCCAGATGGGATGGGGGGGAGATACGCAGTATTTT. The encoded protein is CASSQMGWGGDTQYF.

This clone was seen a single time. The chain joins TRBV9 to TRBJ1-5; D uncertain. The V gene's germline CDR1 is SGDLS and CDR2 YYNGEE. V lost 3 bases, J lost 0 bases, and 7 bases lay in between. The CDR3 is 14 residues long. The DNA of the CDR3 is TGTGCCAGCAGCGCCAAAAATAGCAATCAGCCCCAGCATTTT. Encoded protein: CASSAKNSNQPQHF. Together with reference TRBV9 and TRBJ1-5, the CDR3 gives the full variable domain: DSGVTQTPKHLITATGQRVTLRCSPRSGDLSVYWYQQSLDQGLQFLIQYYNGEERAKGNILERFSAQQFPDLHSELNLSSLELGDSALYFCASSAKNSNQPQHFGDGTRLSIL.

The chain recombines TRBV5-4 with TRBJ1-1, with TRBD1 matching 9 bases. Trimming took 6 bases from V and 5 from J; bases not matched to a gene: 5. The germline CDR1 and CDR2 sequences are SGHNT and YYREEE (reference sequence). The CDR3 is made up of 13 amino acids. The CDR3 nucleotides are TGTGCCAGCAAGGGACAGGGCCCGACTGAAGCTTTCTTT. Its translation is CASKGQGPTEAFF.

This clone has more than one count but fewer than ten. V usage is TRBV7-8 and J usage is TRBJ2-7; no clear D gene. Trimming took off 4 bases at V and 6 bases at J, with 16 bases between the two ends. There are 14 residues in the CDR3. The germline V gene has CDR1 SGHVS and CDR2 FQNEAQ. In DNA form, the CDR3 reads TGTGCCAGCAGCTCGGCAAGGGTTTTGGGCGAGCAGTACTTC. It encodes CASSSARVLGEQYF.

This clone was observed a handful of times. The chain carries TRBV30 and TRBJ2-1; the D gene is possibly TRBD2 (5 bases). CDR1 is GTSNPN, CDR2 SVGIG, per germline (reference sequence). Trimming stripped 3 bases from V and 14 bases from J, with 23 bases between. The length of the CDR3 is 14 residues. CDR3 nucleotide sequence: TGTGCCTGGAGAACGAATTCACTAACAGAGGGAAAGTTCTTC. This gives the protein CAWRTNSLTEGKFF.

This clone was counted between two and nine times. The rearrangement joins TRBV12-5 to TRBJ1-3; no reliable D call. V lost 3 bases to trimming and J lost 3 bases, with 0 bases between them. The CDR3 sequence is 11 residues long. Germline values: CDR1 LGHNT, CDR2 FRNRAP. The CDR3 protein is CASGFGNTIYF. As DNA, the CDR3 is TGTGCTAGTGGTTTTGGAAACACCATATATTTT. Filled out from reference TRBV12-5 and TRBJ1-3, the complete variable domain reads DARVTQTPRHKVTEMGQEVTMRCQPILGHNTVFWYRQTMMQGLELLAYFRNRAPLDDSGMPKDRFSAEMPDATLATLKIQPSEPRDSAVYFCASGFGNTIYFGEGSWLTVV.

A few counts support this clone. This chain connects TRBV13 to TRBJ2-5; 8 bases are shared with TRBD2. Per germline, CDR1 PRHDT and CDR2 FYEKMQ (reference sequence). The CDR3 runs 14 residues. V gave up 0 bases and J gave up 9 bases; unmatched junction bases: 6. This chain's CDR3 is CASSLGLAEMPQYF. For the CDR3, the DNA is TGTGCCAGCAGCTTAGGACTAGCGGAGATGCCCCAGTACTTC.

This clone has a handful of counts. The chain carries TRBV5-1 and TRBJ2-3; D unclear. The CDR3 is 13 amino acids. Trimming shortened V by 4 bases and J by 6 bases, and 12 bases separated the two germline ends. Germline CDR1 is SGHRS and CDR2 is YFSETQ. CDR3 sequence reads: CASSNPSTDTQYF. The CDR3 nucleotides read TGCGCCAGCAGCAACCCCTCTACGGATACGCAGTATTTT.

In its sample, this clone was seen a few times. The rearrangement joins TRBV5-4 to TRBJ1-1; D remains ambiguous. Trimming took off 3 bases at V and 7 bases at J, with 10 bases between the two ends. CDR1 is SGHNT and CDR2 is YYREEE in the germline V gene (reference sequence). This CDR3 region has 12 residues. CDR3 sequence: CASSSGPNEAFF. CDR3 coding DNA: TGTGCCAGCAGCTCCGGACCGAATGAAGCTTTCTTT.

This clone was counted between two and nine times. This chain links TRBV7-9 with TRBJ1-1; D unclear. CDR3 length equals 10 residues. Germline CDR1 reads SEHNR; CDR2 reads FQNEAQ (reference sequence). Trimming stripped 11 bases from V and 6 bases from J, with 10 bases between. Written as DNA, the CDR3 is TGTGCCGCCCCAGGTCCTGAAGCTTTCTTT. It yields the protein CAAPGPEAFF.

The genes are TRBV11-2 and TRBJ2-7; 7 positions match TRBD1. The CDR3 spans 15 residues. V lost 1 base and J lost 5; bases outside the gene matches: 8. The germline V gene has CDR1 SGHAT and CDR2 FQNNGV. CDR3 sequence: CASSLARQGDNEQYV. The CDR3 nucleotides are TGTGCCAGCAGCTTAGCTAGGCAGGGGGATAACGAGCAGTACGTC.

The CDR3 DNA is TGTGCCAGCAGCTTCAGGCGGGAAGAGACCCAGTACTTC. Protein product: CASSFRREETQYF. The V gene is TRBV5-4, the J gene TRBJ2-5; a weak D match, TRBD2 (5 bases). The germline CDR1 and CDR2 sequences are SGHNT and YYREEE (reference sequence). There are 13 residues in the CDR3. V lost 2 bases and J 3 bases, leaving 8 bases between the germline ends.

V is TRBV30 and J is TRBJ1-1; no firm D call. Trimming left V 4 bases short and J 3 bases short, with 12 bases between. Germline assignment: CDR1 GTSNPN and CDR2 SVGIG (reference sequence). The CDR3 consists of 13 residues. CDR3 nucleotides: TGTGCCTGGACCAGGAGGTCCGACACTGAAGCTTTCTTT. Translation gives CAWTRRSDTEAFF.

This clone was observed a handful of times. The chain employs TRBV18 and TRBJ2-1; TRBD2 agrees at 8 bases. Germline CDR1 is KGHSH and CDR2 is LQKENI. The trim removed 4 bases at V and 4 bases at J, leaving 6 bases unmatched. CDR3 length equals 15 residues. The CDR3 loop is CASSLGGASYNEQFF. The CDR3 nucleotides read TGTGCCAGCTCACTCGGGGGGGCGTCATACAATGAGCAGTTCTTC.

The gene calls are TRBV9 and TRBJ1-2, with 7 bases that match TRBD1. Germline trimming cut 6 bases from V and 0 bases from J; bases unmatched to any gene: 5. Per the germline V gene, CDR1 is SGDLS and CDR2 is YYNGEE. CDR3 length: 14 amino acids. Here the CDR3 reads CASTRTGANYGYTF. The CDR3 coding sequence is TGTGCCAGCACTAGGACAGGAGCTAACTATGGCTACACCTTC.

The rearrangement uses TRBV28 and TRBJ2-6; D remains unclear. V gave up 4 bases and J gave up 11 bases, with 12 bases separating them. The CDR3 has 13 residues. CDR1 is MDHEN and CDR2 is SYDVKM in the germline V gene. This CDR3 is CASSSGAAHVLTF. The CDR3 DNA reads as TGTGCCAGCAGTTCGGGCGCAGCCCACGTCCTGACTTTC.

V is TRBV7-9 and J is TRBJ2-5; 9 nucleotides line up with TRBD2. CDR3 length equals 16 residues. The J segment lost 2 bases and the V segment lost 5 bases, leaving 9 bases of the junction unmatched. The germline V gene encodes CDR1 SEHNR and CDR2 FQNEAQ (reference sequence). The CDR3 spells CASSPTSGNLQETQYF. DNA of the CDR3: TGTGCCAGCAGCCCGACTAGCGGAAACCTACAAGAGACCCAGTACTTC. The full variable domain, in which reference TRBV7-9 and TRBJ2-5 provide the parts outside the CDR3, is DTGVSQNPRHKITKRGQNVTFRCDPISEHNRLYWYRQTLGQGPEFLTYFQNEAQLEKSRLLSDRFSAERPKGSFSTLEIQRTEQGDSAMYLCASSPTSGNLQETQYFGPGTRLLVL.

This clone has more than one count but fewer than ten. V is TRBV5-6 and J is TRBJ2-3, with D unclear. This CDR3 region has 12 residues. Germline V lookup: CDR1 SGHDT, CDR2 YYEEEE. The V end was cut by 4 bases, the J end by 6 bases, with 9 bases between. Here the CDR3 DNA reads TGTGCCAGCAGCGTGAGCTGGGATACGCAGTATTTT. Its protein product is CASSVSWDTQYF.

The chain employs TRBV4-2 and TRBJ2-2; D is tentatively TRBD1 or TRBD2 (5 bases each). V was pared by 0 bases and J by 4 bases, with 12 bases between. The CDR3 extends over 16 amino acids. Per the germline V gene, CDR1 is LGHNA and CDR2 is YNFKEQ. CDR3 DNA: TGTGCCAGCAGCCAAGAGGGACGCCCGGCCACCGGGGAGCTGTTTTTT. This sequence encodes CASSQEGRPATGELFF.

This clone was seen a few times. The CDR3, as DNA: TGTGCTAGTGGTCCAAGGGTCGATGAGCAGTTCTTC. Translated, it gives CASGPRVDEQFF. V is TRBV12-5 and J is TRBJ2-1; D gene uncertain. This CDR3 spans 12 amino acids. Germline V gene sequence: CDR1 LGHNT, CDR2 FRNRAP. V was shortened by 5 bases and J by 8 bases, with 10 bases between the two germline ends. Together with reference TRBV12-5 and TRBJ2-1, the CDR3 gives the full variable domain: DARVTQTPRHKVTEMGQEVTMRCQPILGHNTVFWYRQTMMQGLELLAYFRNRAPLDDSGMPKDRFSAEMPDATLATLKIQPSEPRDSAVYFCASGPRVDEQFFGPGTRLTVL.

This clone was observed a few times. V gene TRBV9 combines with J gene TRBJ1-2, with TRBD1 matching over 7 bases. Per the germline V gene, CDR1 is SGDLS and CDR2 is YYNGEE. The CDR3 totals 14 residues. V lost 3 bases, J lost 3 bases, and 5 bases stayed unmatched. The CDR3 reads CASSATGWYYGYTF. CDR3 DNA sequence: TGTGCCAGCAGCGCGACAGGGTGGTACTATGGCTACACCTTC.

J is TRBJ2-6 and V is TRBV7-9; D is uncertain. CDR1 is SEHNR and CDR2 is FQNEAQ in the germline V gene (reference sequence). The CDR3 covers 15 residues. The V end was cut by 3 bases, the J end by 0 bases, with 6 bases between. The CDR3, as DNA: TGTGCCAGCAGCTTTCTTCACTCTGGGGCCAACGTCCTGACTTTC. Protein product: CASSFLHSGANVLTF.

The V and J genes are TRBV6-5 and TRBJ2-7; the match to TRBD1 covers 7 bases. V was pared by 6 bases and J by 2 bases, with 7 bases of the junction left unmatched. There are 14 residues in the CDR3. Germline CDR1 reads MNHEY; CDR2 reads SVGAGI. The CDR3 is CASSPGGRTYEQYV. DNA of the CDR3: TGTGCCAGCAGCCCAGGGGGACGGACCTACGAGCAGTACGTC.

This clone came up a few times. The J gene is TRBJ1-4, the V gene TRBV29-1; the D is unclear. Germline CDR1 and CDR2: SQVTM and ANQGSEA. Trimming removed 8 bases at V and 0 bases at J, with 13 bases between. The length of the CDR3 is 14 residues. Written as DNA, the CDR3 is TGCAGCACCGACGTCCCAGCAACTAATGAAAAACTGTTTTTT. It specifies CSTDVPATNEKLFF.